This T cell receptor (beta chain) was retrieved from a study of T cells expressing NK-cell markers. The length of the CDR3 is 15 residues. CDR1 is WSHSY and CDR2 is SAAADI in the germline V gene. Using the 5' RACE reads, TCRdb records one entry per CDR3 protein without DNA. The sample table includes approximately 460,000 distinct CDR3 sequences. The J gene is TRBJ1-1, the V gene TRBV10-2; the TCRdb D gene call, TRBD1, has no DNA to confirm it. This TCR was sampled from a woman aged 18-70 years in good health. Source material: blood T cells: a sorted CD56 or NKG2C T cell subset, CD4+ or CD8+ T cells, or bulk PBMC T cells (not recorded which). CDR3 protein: CASSTGTRSYTEAFF.